This T cell receptor (beta chain) was identified in a study of tumor-infiltrating lymphocytes in primary liver carcinoma. Study results and caveats: Representation across all five tumor regions was limited to only about 7-25% of top clones.

Co-extraction of RNA and DNA was performed on about 20-32 mg of unsorted bulk tissue. Patients underwent resection of primary liver carcinoma. Five separate regions of each tumor underwent sampling. Without exception, tumor samples held over 80% viable tumor cells. Germline V gives CDR1 MNHEY, CDR2 SVGAGI. The length of the CDR3 is 15 residues. A constant-region primer primed TCR beta cDNA synthesis from 400 to 600 ng of total RNA. Modified slightly, ARM-PCR produced TCR beta libraries over three nested multiplex PCR rounds. Each of the first two PCR rounds ran nine to ten cycles with TRBV1-TRBV30 forward and C-beta reverse primers. TCRdb re-called the multiplex PCR reads through MiXCR, storing one row per CDR3 protein. This sample carries tens of thousands of distinct CDR3 sequences, roughly 69% of them seen once, and the ten largest clones take about 16%. For this clonotype: As yet, its antigen is unknown. One end of the junction does not line up with germline, which may come from a read error.

Sequenced: liver tumor tissue from sampling region 4. Subset indicated: tumor region T4, right-lateral pole. This TCR came from a man aged 35 to 55 with primary liver carcinoma and hepatitis B virus infection. The gene calls are TRBV6-5 and TRBJ2-3; the match to TRBD2 covers 8 bases. CDR3 protein: CASNLGVAGTDMQYF. The CDR3 coding sequence is TGTGCCAGCAACCTAGGAGTAGCGGGAACAGATATGCAGTATTTT.